This T cell receptor (beta chain) was captured by sequencing in a study of shared clonotypes between healthy human individuals. Study-level findings and limits: Estimated clonotype richness was generally higher in naive than memory subsets.

Method: immunoSEQ multiplex PCR; TCRdb's copy keeps in-frame clones and lacks some. The sample carries about 1.1 million clones, 75% to 80% recorded once. To note about this clone: Its antigen is currently unknown.

V lost 0 bases to trimming and J lost 11 bases; unmatched junction nucleotides: 4. CDR1 SGHDT and CDR2 YYEEEE come from the germline V gene. The CDR3 length is 12 residues. The study drew its donors from healthy HIV-negative adults without recent acute infections or vaccinations. V is TRBV5-6 and J is TRBJ1-1; 7 bases are a match to TRBD1. What was sequenced was memory CD4+ T cells from PBMCs. The subset here: CD45RA-negative fraction. This sequence originates from a man aged 18 to 35 in good health. Some clones in this sample may be carry-over from other donors' samples. CDR3 protein: CASSLAGGNAFF. The DNA of the CDR3 is TGTGCCAGCAGCTTGGCAGGGGGGAACGCTTTCTTT. The whole variable domain, filled in from reference TRBV5-6 and TRBJ1-1, reads DAGVTQSPTHLIKTRGQQVTLRCSPKSGHDTVSWYQQALGQGPQFIFQYYEEEERQRGNFPDRFSGHQFPNYSSELNVNALLLGDSALYLCASSLAGGNAFFGQGTRLTVV.